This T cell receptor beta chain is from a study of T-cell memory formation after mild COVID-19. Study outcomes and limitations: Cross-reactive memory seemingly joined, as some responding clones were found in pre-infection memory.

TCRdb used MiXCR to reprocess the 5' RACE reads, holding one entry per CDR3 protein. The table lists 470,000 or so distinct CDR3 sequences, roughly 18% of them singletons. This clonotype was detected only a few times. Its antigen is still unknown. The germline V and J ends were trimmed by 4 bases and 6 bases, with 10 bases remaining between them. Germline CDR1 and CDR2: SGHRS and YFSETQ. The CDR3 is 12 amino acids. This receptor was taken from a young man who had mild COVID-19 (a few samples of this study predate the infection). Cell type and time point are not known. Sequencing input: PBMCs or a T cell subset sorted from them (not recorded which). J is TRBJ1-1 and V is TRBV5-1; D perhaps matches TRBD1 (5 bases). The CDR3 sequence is CASSRPGPEAFF. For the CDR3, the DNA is TGCGCCAGCAGCCGTCCGGGACCTGAAGCTTTCTTT.